This is a list of T cell receptor beta chains from one sample in a study of beta chain features in type 1 diabetes. Libraries were prepared by immunoSEQ multiplex PCR; TCRdb keeps only in-frame clonotypes and omits some of them. The sample carries 310,000 or so clones, over 12% recorded once. Sequenced sample: naive CD4+ T cells from blood. The receptor set was obtained from a young man with type 1 diabetes. Each CDR3 is given with its conserved first and last residue. D genes are given only for firm matches. The size of a clone is reported for some rows only, either as once, few or many, or as a class for expanded clones.

D gene: NA; clone size: NA; J gene: TRBJ1-1; V gene: TRBV14; CDR3 DNA: TGTGCCAGCAGCCGCGGATCATTAAATGAAGCTTTCTTT; CDR3 protein: CASSRGSLNEAFF
D gene: NA; clone size: NA; J gene: TRBJ2-7; V gene: TRBV15; CDR3 DNA: TGTGCCACCGCAGGAGTTGCGGGACAGTTCTACGAGCAGTACTTC; CDR3 protein: CATAGVAGQFYEQYF
D gene: TRBD2; clone size: NA; J gene: TRBJ2-1; V gene: TRBV30; CDR3 DNA: TGTGCCTGGAGGGTAGCGGGCTCCTACAATGAGCAGTTCTTC; CDR3 protein: CAWRVAGSYNEQFF
D gene: NA; clone size: NA; J gene: TRBJ1-1; V gene: TRBV2; CDR3 DNA: TGTGCCAGCAATAGCATGAACACTGAAGCTTTCTTT; CDR3 protein: CASNSMNTEAFF
D gene: TRBD2; clone size: few; J gene: TRBJ2-1; V gene: TRBV5-1; CDR3 DNA: TGCGCCAGCAGCCCCGCCCGCATAGGACTAGCGGGAAATGAGCAGTTCTTC; CDR3 protein: CASSPARIGLAGNEQFF
D gene: TRBD2; clone size: NA; J gene: TRBJ2-5; V gene: TRBV5-1; CDR3 DNA: TGCGCCAGCAGCCTCCACCGGGAGGCCAGTTTAGAGACCCAGTACTTC; CDR3 protein: CASSLHREASLETQYF
D gene: NA; clone size: few; J gene: TRBJ1-2; V gene: TRBV29-1; CDR3 DNA: TGCAGCGTTGGAGGATCTCTCATCTATGGCTACACCTTC; CDR3 protein: CSVGGSLIYGYTF
D gene: NA; clone size: NA; J gene: TRBJ2-7; V gene: TRBV28; CDR3 DNA: TGTGCCAGCAGTCGCCGCCCGAGGGTCGAGCAGTACTTC; CDR3 protein: CASSRRPRVEQYF
D gene: TRBD2; clone size: few; J gene: TRBJ2-3; V gene: TRBV28; CDR3 DNA: TGTGCCAGCAAGGTAGCGGGGGGGTTGACAGATACGCAGTATTTT; CDR3 protein: CASKVAGGLTDTQYF
D gene: NA; clone size: NA; J gene: TRBJ2-5; V gene: TRBV7-9; CDR3 DNA: TGTGCCAGCAGCCGGGGGTCCCAAGAGACCCAGTACTTC; CDR3 protein: CASSRGSQETQYF
D gene: NA; clone size: few; J gene: TRBJ1-1; V gene: TRBV6-5; CDR3 DNA: TGTGCCAGCAGTTACTCCGGGGGGCGAATCACTGAAGCTTTCTTT; CDR3 protein: CASSYSGGRITEAFF
D gene: TRBD1; clone size: few; J gene: TRBJ1-2; V gene: TRBV7-9; CDR3 DNA: TGTGCCAGCAGCTCACTACCGTCGACAGGGGGCTATGGCTACACCTTC; CDR3 protein: CASSSLPSTGGYGYTF
D gene: TRBD1; clone size: few; J gene: TRBJ1-2; V gene: TRBV25-1; CDR3 DNA: TGTGCCAGCAGTGAATCCCCGACAGGGTATGGCTACACCTTC; CDR3 protein: CASSESPTGYGYTF
D gene: NA; clone size: few; J gene: TRBJ2-7; V gene: TRBV18; CDR3 DNA: TGTGCCAGCTCACCGGGACAACCACCCTACGAGCAGTACTTC; CDR3 protein: CASSPGQPPYEQYF
D gene: TRBD1; clone size: NA; J gene: TRBJ1-2; V gene: TRBV7-2; CDR3 DNA: TGTGCCAGCAGCCCCCCCGGACAGGAGATTTATGGCTACACCTTC; CDR3 protein: CASSPPGQEIYGYTF
D gene: TRBD2; clone size: few; J gene: TRBJ2-1; V gene: TRBV27; CDR3 DNA: TGTGCCAGCAGGGCAATAGCGGGAGGGCCAGGGAATGAGCAGTTCTTC; CDR3 protein: CASRAIAGGPGNEQFF
D gene: TRBD2; clone size: few; J gene: TRBJ2-3; V gene: TRBV11-2; CDR3 DNA: TGTGCCAGCAGCTTAGGCGGGAGATCAGATACGCAGTATTTT; CDR3 protein: CASSLGGRSDTQYF
D gene: NA; clone size: few; J gene: TRBJ1-2; V gene: TRBV30; CDR3 DNA: TGTGCCTGGAGTGTATTCCAGGGCGGCTACACCTTC; CDR3 protein: CAWSVFQGGYTF
D gene: NA; clone size: NA; J gene: TRBJ1-5; V gene: TRBV5-1; CDR3 DNA: TGCGCCAGCAGCCCCGGTTCTCTCAACAATCAGCCCCAGCATTTT; CDR3 protein: CASSPGSLNNQPQHF
D gene: NA; clone size: NA; J gene: TRBJ2-5; V gene: TRBV13; CDR3 DNA: TGTGCCAGCAGCCCCCCGGACAGTAGGACCCAGTACTTC; CDR3 protein: CASSPPDSRTQYF
D gene: NA; clone size: NA; J gene: TRBJ1-2; V gene: TRBV7-9; CDR3 DNA: TGTGCCAGCAGCTTAGGGTCGCAAGCCTATGGCTACACCTTC; CDR3 protein: CASSLGSQAYGYTF
D gene: TRBD2; clone size: NA; J gene: TRBJ2-3; V gene: TRBV2; CDR3 DNA: TGTGCCAGCAGGCGGACCCCTAGCGGGAGGGTAGCAGATACGCAGTATTTT; CDR3 protein: CASRRTPSGRVADTQYF
D gene: NA; clone size: few; J gene: TRBJ2-7; V gene: TRBV5-1; CDR3 DNA: TGCGCCAGCAGCTTGGGCCGCCAGGCCTACGAGCAGTACTTC; CDR3 protein: CASSLGRQAYEQYF
D gene: NA; clone size: NA; J gene: TRBJ2-6; V gene: TRBV15; CDR3 DNA: TGTGCCACCAGCCTAGGAGATAGCGGGGCCAACGTCCTGACTTTC; CDR3 protein: CATSLGDSGANVLTF
D gene: NA; clone size: NA; J gene: TRBJ1-2; V gene: TRBV18; CDR3 DNA: TGTGCCAGCTCACCCGGCGGGACCGAGTACGGCTACACCTTC; CDR3 protein: CASSPGGTEYGYTF
D gene: TRBD1; clone size: few; J gene: TRBJ2-7; V gene: TRBV4-1; CDR3 DNA: TGCGCCAGCAGCCAAGATCGTGGGACAGCCTACGAGCAGTACTTC; CDR3 protein: CASSQDRGTAYEQYF
D gene: TRBD2; clone size: NA; J gene: TRBJ2-3; V gene: TRBV5-1; CDR3 DNA: TGCGCCAGCAGCCATCGGGGACTAGCGGACTCAGATACGCAGTATTTT; CDR3 protein: CASSHRGLADSDTQYF
D gene: NA; clone size: NA; J gene: TRBJ2-3; V gene: TRBV4-3; CDR3 DNA: TGCGCCAGCAGCCAAGATATCTTAGCAGATACGCAGTATTTT; CDR3 protein: CASSQDILADTQYF
D gene: TRBD2; clone size: NA; J gene: TRBJ2-1; V gene: TRBV28; CDR3 DNA: TGTGCCAGCAGTTCGCCAGGCGGGAGCGGGAGGGCCAATGAGCAGTTCTTC; CDR3 protein: CASSSPGGSGRANEQFF
D gene: TRBD1; clone size: NA; J gene: TRBJ2-5; V gene: TRBV7-9; CDR3 DNA: TGTGCCAGCAGCCTCGATTCCCGGACAGGGGGTAGGGAGACCCAGTACTTC; CDR3 protein: CASSLDSRTGGRETQYF
D gene: NA; clone size: few; J gene: TRBJ2-6; V gene: TRBV11-2; CDR3 DNA: TGTGCCAGCAGCACTTCGGGGGCCAACGTCCTGACTTTC; CDR3 protein: CASSTSGANVLTF